What follows describes a single TCR beta chain. Its antigen remains unidentified. Germline CDR1 SQVTM, CDR2 ANQGSEA. The V and J ends lost 2 bases and 1 base, in that order; junction bases with no gene match: 3. The CDR3 is 15 residues long. Documented treatment: around 19 received Ad26.COV2.S at low or high dose, single or two shots; five or six received placebo; per-sample allocation not given. Sample collection was performed on day 63 after the first vaccine or placebo injection. Data came from immunoSEQ multiplex PCR; TCRdb stores just in-frame clones and leaves some out. The sample has around 270,000 clones, roughly 85% seen once; the top ten hold under 3%. The sample originates from a study of Ad26.COV2.S vaccination and SARS-CoV-2 variants. Turning to the study itself: Donor got 5x10^10 or 1x10^11 viral particles of Ad26.COV2.S.

Whole-study results and caveats: Researchers cautioned that TCR breadth and depth analyses may have underestimated total T cell responses.

The specimen was peripheral blood, collected in a trial of Ad26.COV2.S vaccine versus placebo. The clonotype was recovered from a person between 18 and 65 years old who received the Ad26.COV2.S COVID-19 vaccine or a placebo. This chain connects TRBV29-1 to TRBJ2-7; 12 positions agree with TRBD2. The CDR3 region has the DNA TGCAGCGTTGAAAGGCTAGCGGGGGGGTCCTACGAGCAGTACTTC. This translates into CSVERLAGGSYEQYF.